The 22 T cell receptor beta chains below were found in one sample sequenced in a study of blood T cells in healthy people across ages. PCR was performed a second time for about 6 to 12 cycles using a sample-barcoded 5' primer and a J-beta primer mix. TCRdb re-derived calls from the 5' RACE reads in MiXCR, one entry per CDR3 protein. The table has around 800,000 distinct CDR3 sequences, 20% to 30% seen once. This sample was shared with a second study, whose subject was T cells of mothers and their children.

Sequenced material: blood. The origin of the receptors is a boy between 10 and 17 years old in good health.

This clonotype occurred a few times. The chain is built from TRBV5-6 and TRBJ2-4; 7 bases align to TRBD2. Germline V gene sequence: CDR1 SGHDT, CDR2 YYEEEE. Trimming at V came to 7 bases and at J to 9 bases, leaving 7 bases not matched to a gene. The CDR3 has 12 residues. The CDR3 region is CASGPPGGIQYF. The CDR3 DNA is TGTGCCAGCGGCCCACCGGGGGGCATTCAGTACTTC.

The chain has TRBV6-1 and TRBJ1-4; no clear D gene. The CDR3 totals 12 residues. With 4 bases removed from V and 7 bases from J, the gap between germline ends came to 7 bases. Germline CDR1 is MNHNS and CDR2 is SASEGT. CDR3 nucleotides: TGTGCCAGCAGTGCTCTCGGTGAAAAACTGTTTTTT. Its translation: CASSALGEKLFF.

With respect to this clonotype: The CDR3 carries no conserved terminal phenylalanine or tryptophan, so it likely arises from a read error. The J gene is TRBJ2-3, the V gene TRBV12-3 or TRBV12-4; TRBD1 might be the D (5 bases). The CDR3 consists of 14 residues. V dropped 6 bases and J dropped 4 bases, with 14 bases sitting between them. CDR3 amino acids: CASRTSLTADTQYS. The CDR3 DNA follows: TGTGCCAGCAGGACCTCATTGACAGCAGATACGCAGTATTCT.

The chain uses TRBV20-1 and TRBJ2-7; no reliable D call. The CDR3 totals 14 residues. Looked up from germline, CDR1 is DFQATT and CDR2 is SNEGSKA (reference sequence). Trimming removed 0 bases from V and 4 bases from J, with 13 bases in between. CDR3 loop: CSARDGSLGYEQYF. CDR3 nucleotides: TGCAGTGCTAGAGATGGCTCTCTTGGATACGAGCAGTACTTC.

This clonotype was seen a single time. The chain combines TRBV7-9 with TRBJ1-6, with D unclear. Germline CDR1 SEHNR, CDR2 FQNEAQ (reference sequence). Trimming stripped 5 bases from V and 8 bases from J, with 22 bases between. This CDR3 is built from 17 residues. As DNA, the CDR3 is TGTGCCAGCAGCCCTCCCTCATCAGGTGAGAGGGATTCACCCCTCCACTTT. This codes for CASSPPSSGERDSPLHF.

V gene TRBV5-1 combines with J gene TRBJ2-5; tentatively, D is TRBD1 (6 bases). Trimming cost V 0 bases and J 7 bases, with 16 bases left between them. Germline CDR1 is SGHRS and CDR2 is YFSETQ. This CDR3 region has 15 residues. The CDR3 loop is CASSLATGSDGTQYF. As DNA, the CDR3 is TGCGCCAGCAGCTTGGCTACAGGGAGTGACGGGACCCAGTACTTC.

There are a few counts of this clonotype. The chain carries TRBV15 and TRBJ1-2, with 7 bases lining up with TRBD1. The CDR3 is made up of 14 amino acids. CDR1 LNHNV and CDR2 YYDKDF come from the germline V gene (reference sequence). The trim removed 2 bases at V and 6 bases at J, leaving 6 bases unmatched. The CDR3 DNA reads TGTGCCACCAGCAGATTGACAGGGAAGGATGGCTACACCTTC. Translated: CATSRLTGKDGYTF. Full variable domain (outside the CDR3, taken from reference TRBV15 and TRBJ1-2): DAMVIQNPRYQVTQFGKPVTLSCSQTLNHNVMYWYQQKSSQAPKLLFHYYDKDFNNEADTPDNFQSRRPNTSFCFLDIRSPGLGDTAMYLCATSRLTGKDGYTFGSGTRLTVV.

There are a few counts of this clonotype. CDR3 nucleotides: TGTGCCAGCAGCGGGGGACAGCCGGGGGGCTACACCTTC. This translates into CASSGGQPGGYTF. This chain uses TRBV11-1 with TRBJ1-2; 7 bases line up with TRBD1. V trimming: 5 bases; J trimming: 8 bases; junction bases outside the gene matches: 8. Germline CDR1 and CDR2: SGHAT and FQDESV (reference sequence). The CDR3 spans 13 residues.

The chain couples TRBV7-9 to TRBJ1-4; D is possibly TRBD1 (6 bases). V lost 4 bases and J lost 4, with 16 bases in between. Per germline, CDR1 SEHNR and CDR2 FQNEAQ (reference sequence). The CDR3 is 16 residues long. The DNA of the CDR3 is TGTGCCAGCAGCTCCCGAGAGGACAGTATTAATGAAAAACTGTTTTTT. Protein: CASSSREDSINEKLFF. Combining the CDR3 with reference TRBV7-9 and TRBJ1-4 gives the whole variable domain DTGVSQNPRHKITKRGQNVTFRCDPISEHNRLYWYRQTLGQGPEFLTYFQNEAQLEKSRLLSDRFSAERPKGSFSTLEIQRTEQGDSAMYLCASSSREDSINEKLFFGSGTQLSVL.

This clonotype was seen only a few times. The CDR3 DNA reads TGCAGTGCTAAACCCAACGGGCAGGGGATAAACATTCAGTACTTC. The encoded protein is CSAKPNGQGINIQYF. The gene calls are TRBV20-1 and TRBJ2-4; TRBD1 might be the D (6 bases). The CDR3 extends over 15 amino acids. Looked up from germline, CDR1 is DFQATT and CDR2 is SNEGSKA (reference sequence). The V end lost 4 bases, the J end lost 6 bases, and 19 bases lay between the germline ends.

The rearrangement joins TRBV27 to TRBJ2-5; TRBD1 matches at 9 bases. The CDR3 is 15 residues long. Germline V gene data show CDR1 as MNHEY and CDR2 as SMNVEV (reference sequence). The V and J ends lost 2 bases and 5 bases, in that order; junction bases with no gene match: 6. As DNA, the CDR3 is TGTGCCAGCAGTTTAGCGACAGGGGGTGAGGAGACCCAGTACTTC. It yields the protein CASSLATGGEETQYF.

This clonotype was seen only a few times. This sequence joins TRBV11-1 and TRBJ2-1, with 8 bases lining up with TRBD2. CDR3 length: 16 amino acids. With 4 bases clipped from V and 4 bases from J, the junction kept 9 bases outside the gene matches. CDR1 SGHAT and CDR2 FQDESV come from the germline V gene (reference sequence). The CDR3 protein is CASSYQAGVQYNEQFF. In DNA, the CDR3 is TGTGCCAGCAGCTACCAAGCGGGGGTGCAGTACAATGAGCAGTTCTTC.

The gene calls are TRBV3-1 and TRBJ1-4; tentatively, D is TRBD1 (6 bases). CDR3 length: 16 residues. Trimming took off 4 bases at V and 0 bases at J, with 12 bases between the two ends. Germline CDR1 reads LGHDT; CDR2 reads YNNKEL (reference sequence). The chain's CDR3 is CASSLGRTATNEKLFF. The DNA of the CDR3 is TGTGCCAGCAGCCTAGGAAGGACAGCAACTAATGAAAAACTGTTTTTT. Combining the CDR3 with reference TRBV3-1 and TRBJ1-4 gives the whole variable domain DTAVSQTPKYLVTQMGNDKSIKCEQNLGHDTMYWYKQDSKKFLKIMFSYNNKELIINETVPNRFSPKSPDKAHLNLHINSLELGDSAVYFCASSLGRTATNEKLFFGSGTQLSVL.

The V gene is TRBV7-6, the J gene TRBJ2-3, with 8 bases lining up with TRBD1. The CDR3 covers 15 residues. Per the germline V gene, CDR1 is SGHVS and CDR2 is FNYEAQ. Germline trimming cut 5 bases from V and 0 bases from J; bases unmatched to any gene: 4. This CDR3 reads CASSAQGVSTDTQYF. The CDR3 DNA reads as TGTGCCAGCAGCGCACAGGGGGTTAGCACAGATACGCAGTATTTT.

Remarks on this clonotype: Germline is not matched at one junction end, which may reflect a read error. The genes are TRBV6-2 or TRBV6-3 and TRBJ2-3; TRBD2 matches at 13 bases. CDR3 length equals 14 residues. The germline V gene has CDR1 MNHEY and CDR2 SVGEGT. CDR3 bases: TGTGCCAGCACCCAGGGACTAGCGGGACCGCGGGTGGATTTT. This gives the protein CASTQGLAGPRVDF.

The chain carries TRBV5-1 and TRBJ1-2; TRBD1 agrees at 7 bases. The CDR3 contains 14 residues. From germline, CDR1 is SGHRS and CDR2 YFSETQ. Trimming at V came to 4 bases and at J to 1 base, leaving 4 bases not matched to a gene. The CDR3 DNA sequence: TGCGCCAGCAGCCTCCGGGACAGTAACTATGGCTACACCTTC. Translation: CASSLRDSNYGYTF.

Ten or more counts support this clonotype. At one boundary the junction diverges from the germline segment, which might be a read error. The genes are TRBV5-1 and TRBJ2-5; D call uncertain. The CDR3 loop spans 12 amino acids. Germline V gene sequence: CDR1 SGHRS, CDR2 YFSETQ. The CDR3 spells CASSSLGETQYF. The CDR3 DNA follows: TGTGCCAGCAGCTCCCTGGGAGAGACCCAGTACTTC.

As DNA, the CDR3 is TGTGCCAGCAGTGAAGGCAGGGGTGCTAATGAAAAACTGTTTTTT. Encoded protein: CASSEGRGANEKLFF. The chain joins TRBV2 to TRBJ1-4; TRBD1 might be the D (6 bases). V lost 1 base to trimming and J lost 3 bases, with 9 bases between them. CDR1 and CDR2 (germline): SNHLY, FYNNEI. CDR3 length: 15 residues.

In DNA form, the CDR3 reads TGCGCCAGCAGCCAAGATGGGAGCCAGGGGACCCAGCATTTT. It specifies CASSQDGSQGTQHF. The chain uses TRBV4-1 and TRBJ1-5, with D tentatively TRBD1 (6 bases). Deletions cut 0 bases from V and 11 bases from J, with 14 bases between. This CDR3 is built from 14 residues. Germline CDR1 and CDR2: MGHRA and YSYEKL.

This clonotype was observed a few times. This chain links TRBV5-1 with TRBJ2-1; 7 nucleotides match TRBD2. CDR1 is SGHRS, CDR2 YFSETQ, per germline. Trimming took 4 bases from V and 4 from J; bases not matched to a gene: 8. CDR3 length equals 15 residues. The CDR3 nucleotides read TGCGCCAGCAGCCCCCCGGGGGGAAGGTACAATGAGCAGTTCTTC. It yields the protein CASSPPGGRYNEQFF. Full variable domain (outside the CDR3, taken from reference TRBV5-1 and TRBJ2-1): KAGVTQTPRYLIKTRGQQVTLSCSPISGHRSVSWYQQTPGQGLQFLFEYFSETQRNKGNFPGRFSGRQFSNSRSEMNVSTLELGDSALYLCASSPPGGRYNEQFFGPGTRLTVL.

This clonotype has just a few counts. The chain combines TRBV5-1 with TRBJ2-2; D remains ambiguous. Deletions cut 2 bases from V and 2 bases from J, with 13 bases between. Germline CDR1 and CDR2: SGHRS and YFSETQ. The length of the CDR3 is 16 residues. CDR3 DNA sequence: TGCGCCAGCAGCTTAGGTCAAGGATCTAACACCGGGGAGCTGTTTTTT. Translated: CASSLGQGSNTGELFF.

At least ten counts were recorded for this clonotype. This rearrangement joins TRBV12-3 or TRBV12-4 to TRBJ1-5; TRBD1 matches 9 bases. Losses at the gene ends were 3 bases for V and 1 base for J; bases not matched to a gene: 1. This CDR3 is built from 15 residues. The CDR3 loop is CASSFGTGSNQPQHF. The CDR3 DNA reads as TGTGCCAGCAGTTTTGGGACAGGGAGCAATCAGCCCCAGCATTTT.